These T cell receptor beta chains were read from a single sample in a study of beta chain features in type 1 diabetes. Sequencing was performed with immunoSEQ multiplex PCR; in TCRdb, only in-frame clones are kept and a portion is missing. The sample holds 350,000 to 400,000 clones, around 12% seen once. Sequenced material: naive CD4+ T cells from blood. The source is a woman aged 18-30 years with type 1 diabetes. CDR3s include the opening cysteine and the closing phenylalanine or tryptophan. A D gene is named only where the DNA matches it firmly. Clone size is stated in some rows and not others, as once, few, many or a class when expanded.

.,TRBJ1-6,TRBV2,.,CASSPDSRNSPLHF,TGTGCCAGCAGTCCCGACAGTCGGAATTCACCCCTCCACTTT
.,TRBJ2-7,TRBV15,few,CATSRRGAAAYEQYF,TGTGCCACCAGCAGACGCGGGGCAGCGGCCTACGAGCAGTACTTC
.,TRBJ1-1,TRBV29-1,.,CSVVHRMSNTEAFF,TGCAGCGTTGTACACAGAATGTCGAACACTGAAGCTTTCTTT
TRBD1,TRBJ2-1,TRBV7-2,.,CASSLNRGTYNEQFF,TGTGCCAGCAGCCTGAACAGGGGAACTTACAATGAGCAGTTCTTC
.,TRBJ1-2,TRBV6-5,few,CASSYSRGSYGYTF,TGTGCCAGCAGTTACTCCAGGGGTTCCTATGGCTACACCTTC
.,TRBJ2-5,TRBV30,few,CAWISQGQRETQYF,TGTGCCTGGATCTCCCAGGGGCAACGGGAGACCCAGTACTTC
.,TRBJ2-1,TRBV7-2,.,CASSSQGGSPYEQFF,TGTGCCAGCAGCTCCCAAGGGGGAAGCCCATATGAGCAGTTCTTC
TRBD2,TRBJ2-1,TRBV4-1,.,CASSLLAGEINEQFF,TGCGCCAGCAGCCTGCTAGCGGGAGAAATCAATGAGCAGTTCTTC
TRBD2,TRBJ2-7,TRBV7-8,few,CASGSGGAYEQYF,TGTGCCAGCGGGTCGGGAGGGGCGTACGAGCAGTACTTC
.,TRBJ2-3,TRBV14,.,CASSPKMGLSSPDTQYF,TGTGCCAGCAGCCCCAAGATGGGACTGTCGAGTCCAGATACGCAGTATTTT
.,TRBJ2-3,TRBV7-2,.,CASSSHPSTDTQYF,TGTGCCAGCAGCTCACATCCTAGCACAGATACGCAGTATTTT
.,TRBJ2-1,TRBV9,few,CASSGGTGWSYNEQFF,TGTGCCAGCAGCGGTGGAACAGGTTGGTCCTACAATGAGCAGTTCTTC
TRBD1,TRBJ1-2,TRBV29-1,few,CSVRGQGDYGYTF,TGCAGCGTCCGGGGACAGGGCGACTATGGCTACACCTTC
TRBD2,TRBJ2-1,TRBV4-1,.,CASSQAGGKYYEQFF,TGCGCCAGCAGCCAAGCGGGAGGGAAATACTATGAGCAGTTCTTC
.,TRBJ1-2,TRBV5-6,.,CASSYRGLDYGYTF,TGTGCCAGCAGCTACCGCGGACTGGACTATGGCTACACCTTC
.,TRBJ2-3,TRBV5-1,.,CASCGGRGLSTDTQYF,TGCGCCAGCTGCGGAGGACGGGGACTGTCCACAGATACGCAGTATTTT
TRBD2,TRBJ2-3,TRBV5-1,few,CASSFELAGPTDTQYF,TGCGCCAGCAGCTTTGAGCTAGCGGGACCCACAGATACGCAGTATTTT
.,TRBJ1-1,TRBV28,.,CASISYRVTEAFF,TGTGCCAGCATCTCTTACAGGGTTACTGAAGCTTTCTTT
TRBD1,TRBJ1-2,TRBV5-4,.,CASSLQGADGYTF,TGTGCCAGCAGCTTGCAGGGGGCAGATGGCTACACCTTC
.,TRBJ2-1,TRBV28,few,CASSLAGAGYNEQFF,TGTGCCAGCAGTTTAGCGGGTGCGGGTTACAATGAGCAGTTCTTC
TRBD2,TRBJ2-1,TRBV10-3,.,CAILAGASYNEQFF,TGTGCCATTCTAGCGGGGGCCTCGTACAATGAGCAGTTCTTC
TRBD2,TRBJ2-7,TRBV15,.,CATSSPTSGSYEQYF,TGTGCCACCAGCAGCCCGACTAGCGGGAGTTACGAGCAGTACTTC
TRBD1,TRBJ1-2,TRBV29-1,few,CSAPTGYGYTF,TGCAGCGCTCCGACAGGGTATGGCTACACCTTC
.,TRBJ2-1,TRBV5-1,.,CASSSDGGGGEQFF,TGCGCCAGCAGCTCGGATGGGGGGGGCGGTGAGCAGTTCTTC
.,TRBJ1-5,TRBV4-3,.,CASSQERVNQPQHF,TGCGCCAGCAGCCAAGAAAGAGTAAATCAGCCCCAGCATTTT
.,TRBJ1-4,TRBV25-1,few,CASSAEVLMEKLFF,TGTGCCAGCAGCGCGGAGGTCTTGATGGAAAAACTGTTTTTT
.,TRBJ2-3,TRBV28,few,CASSSRLVYQTDTQYF,TGTGCCAGCAGTAGCCGACTAGTTTATCAAACAGATACGCAGTATTTT
TRBD1,TRBJ1-2,TRBV5-1,few,CASSPWDREGYGYTF,TGCGCCAGCAGCCCCTGGGACAGGGAGGGTTATGGCTACACCTTC
.,TRBJ1-2,TRBV19,few,CASSIAADGYTF,TGTGCCAGTAGTATCGCGGCCGATGGCTACACCTTC
TRBD1,TRBJ1-2,TRBV5-6,.,CASSWDRALGGYTF,TGTGCCAGCAGCTGGGACAGGGCCCTCGGAGGCTACACCTTC
TRBD2,TRBJ2-1,TRBV7-3,.,CASSLRLAGYNEQFF,TGTGCCAGCAGCTTGCGACTAGCGGGATACAATGAGCAGTTCTTC
TRBD1,TRBJ2-1,TRBV14,.,CASSQPGQGAWQFF,TGTGCCAGCAGCCAACCGGGACAGGGGGCCTGGCAGTTCTTC
TRBD1,TRBJ2-3,TRBV5-1,.,CASSLETGITDTQYF,TGCGCCAGCAGCTTGGAGACAGGGATCACAGATACGCAGTATTTT
.,TRBJ2-6,TRBV27,.,CASSRSARGPGANVLTF,TGTGCCAGCAGCCGCTCGGCCCGGGGTCCAGGGGCCAACGTCCTGACTTTC
.,TRBJ1-1,TRBV27,.,CASSPRTPNTEAFF,TGTGCCAGCAGTCCTCGGACACCGAACACTGAAGCTTTCTTT
.,TRBJ2-6,TRBV2,.,CASSEFAWVRASGANVLTF,TGTGCCAGCAGTGAATTTGCTTGGGTGCGGGCGTCCGGGGCCAACGTCCTGACTTTC
.,TRBJ2-7,TRBV28,.,CASRGEPYEQYF,TGTGCCAGCCGAGGAGAGCCCTACGAGCAGTACTTC
.,TRBJ2-2,TRBV7-2,.,CASSLEGGGTYTGELFF,TGTGCCAGCAGCCTAGAGGGCGGCGGGACGTACACCGGGGAGCTGTTTTTT
.,TRBJ2-7,TRBV5-1,.,CASSTDSLNYEQYF,TGCGCCAGCAGCACGGACAGTTTAAACTACGAGCAGTACTTC
.,TRBJ1-2,TRBV23-1,.,CASSGPGIDYGYTF,TGCGCCAGCAGTGGACCCGGGATAGACTATGGCTACACCTTC
.,TRBJ1-5,TRBV25-1,few,CASSTGRQPQHF,TGTGCCAGCAGTACAGGGCGTCAGCCCCAGCATTTT